This TCR beta chain was recovered during a study of T cells in Graves' hyperthyroidism and ophthalmopathy. The CDR3 has 14 residues. The germline gives CDR1 KGHSH, CDR2 LQKENI. Between the trimmed V and J ends, which lost 6 bases and 3 bases, there was a span of 11 bases. General study findings and limits: The blood repertoire included most of the expanded thyroid clonotypes above 0.001.

This clonotype was observed a few times. The target antigen is unknown. RNA transcripts yielded amplified TCR beta CDR3 regions. With the HTBI primer set, the TCR CDR3 went through a first round of RT-PCR. One entry per CDR3 protein results from TCRdb running MiXCR on the multiplex PCR reads. Here the sample spans hundreds of thousands of distinct CDR3 sequences, around 21% being singletons. This clonotype originated in a man aged 30-40 years with Graves' ophthalmopathy. The chain couples TRBV18 to TRBJ2-2, with TRBD1 as a possible D gene (5 bases). Sequenced sample: blood. CDR3 bases: TGTGCCAGCTCGGGGCCTGGATACACCGGGGAGCTGTTTTTT. Amino acids: CASSGPGYTGELFF. The full variable domain, with the rest looked up from reference TRBV18 and TRBJ2-2, is NAGVMQNPRHLVRRRGQEARLRCSPMKGHSHVYWYRQLPEEGLKFMVYLQKENIIDESGMPKERFSAEFPKEGPSILRIQQVVRGDSAAYFCASSGPGYTGELFFGEGSRLTVL.